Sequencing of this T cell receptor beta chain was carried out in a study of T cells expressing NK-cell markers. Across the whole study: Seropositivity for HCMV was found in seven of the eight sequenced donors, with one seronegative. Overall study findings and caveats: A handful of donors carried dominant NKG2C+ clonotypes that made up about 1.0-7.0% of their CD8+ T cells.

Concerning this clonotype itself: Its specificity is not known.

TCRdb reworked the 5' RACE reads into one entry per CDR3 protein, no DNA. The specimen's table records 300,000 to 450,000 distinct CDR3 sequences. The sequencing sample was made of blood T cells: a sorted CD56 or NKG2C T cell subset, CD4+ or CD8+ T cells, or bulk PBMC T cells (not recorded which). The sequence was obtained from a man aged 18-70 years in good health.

CDR3 sequence reads: CASFGGDGSSYEQYF. This sequence joins TRBV7-2 and TRBJ2-7; TCRdb picks TRBD2, but there is no DNA to check that call. CDR3 size: 15 residues. Germline loops: CDR1 SGHTA, CDR2 FQGNSA.